This T cell receptor beta chain was profiled in a study of CDR3 diversity in severe acne. TCRdb passed the PCR reads through MiXCR, listing each CDR3 protein once. The data contain roughly 79,000 distinct CDR3 sequences, about 49% of them singletons. Germline values: CDR1 MRHNA, CDR2 SNTAGT. Trimming pared 3 bases from V and 7 bases from J, leaving 7 bases between. This CDR3 has 13 amino acids. This clonotype appeared many times. This clonotype originated in a male donor with severe acne vulgaris. This chain uses TRBV6-4 with TRBJ1-6; D unclear. Material for sequencing was blood. The CDR3 here is CASSESQNSPLHF. CDR3 coding DNA: TGTGCCAGCAGTGAGTCACAGAATTCACCCCTCCACTTT.